This T cell receptor beta chain comes out of a study of blood T cell repertoires in COVID-19. Using immunoSEQ multiplex PCR, the repertoire was profiled, and TCRdb retains in-frame clones only, with some absent. The sample has 120,000 or so clones, roughly 80% seen once. V lost 4 bases, J lost 14 bases, and 9 bases lay in between. The CDR3 loop spans 11 amino acids. The germline CDR1 and CDR2 sequences are SEHNR and FQNEAQ (reference sequence). The specimen sequenced was peripheral blood. The V gene is TRBV7-9, the J gene TRBJ1-6; the D gene is possibly TRBD1 (5 bases). This clonotype originated in a man aged 50 to 60 with acute or convalescent COVID-19. CDR3: CASSSDITLHF. In DNA, the CDR3 is TGTGCCAGCAGCTCGGACATAACCCTCCACTTT. The entire variable domain, with the rest obtained from reference TRBV7-9 and TRBJ1-6, is as follows: DTGVSQNPRHKITKRGQNVTFRCDPISEHNRLYWYRQTLGQGPEFLTYFQNEAQLEKSRLLSDRFSAERPKGSFSTLEIQRTEQGDSAMYLCASSSDITLHFGNGTRLTVT.